One and the same sample provided the 18 T cell receptor beta chains below, sequenced in a study of Graves' ophthalmopathy and Graves' hyperthyroidism. Scientists amplified the TCR beta CDR3 regions from RNA transcripts. RT-PCR in the first round used HTBI primers; a second-round multiplex PCR followed. TCRdb reanalysed the multiplex PCR reads using MiXCR and keeps one entry per CDR3 protein. The table records around 1.1 million distinct CDR3 sequences, 35% to 40% of them present only once. Source material: peripheral blood or thyroid tissue (not recorded which). Source of these receptors: an adult man with Graves' hyperthyroidism.

J is TRBJ2-7 and V is TRBV10-3, with 8 bases matching TRBD1. CDR1 and CDR2 from the germline V gene are ENHRY and SYGVKD. This CDR3 spans 14 amino acids. CDR3 DNA: TGTGCTAGTGGACAGGGTTCCATTTCCTACGAGCAGTACTTC. This gives the protein CASGQGSISYEQYF.

In its sample, this clonotype was seen many times. J is TRBJ1-6 and V is TRBV9, with 8 positions matching TRBD1. With 0 bases clipped from V and 7 bases from J, the junction kept 3 bases outside the gene matches. Germline CDR1 reads SGDLS; CDR2 reads YYNGEE. The CDR3 is 15 amino acids. The CDR3 sequence: CASSVAGGMNSPLHF. As DNA, the CDR3 is TGTGCCAGCAGCGTAGCAGGGGGCATGAATTCACCCCTCCACTTT.

As regards this clonotype: No conserved phenylalanine or tryptophan is present at the end of the CDR3, so a read error is the likely explanation. It is unclear where the CDR3 begins or ends on the DNA, so no DNA is shown, and the CDR3 is as TCRdb lists it. V gene TRBV9 combines with J gene TRBJ2-7. Germline assignment: CDR1 SGDLS and CDR2 YYNGEE. The CDR3 is made up of 8 amino acids, end residues included. The CDR3 spells CASSVHTT.

The chain uses TRBV6-5 and TRBJ1-2; 7 bases align to TRBD1. The V and J ends lost 5 bases and 8 bases, in that order; junction bases with no gene match: 11. Germline values: CDR1 MNHEY, CDR2 SVGAGI. The CDR3 is made up of 14 amino acids. The CDR3 loop reads CASSQQTGYSGYTF. Written as DNA, the CDR3 is TGTGCCAGCAGTCAGCAGACAGGGTATTCGGGCTACACCTTC.

This clonotype came up many times. The V gene is TRBV25-1, the J gene TRBJ1-1; 12 bases align to TRBD1. This CDR3 has 15 residues. Germline V CDR1 and CDR2: MGHDK, SYGVNS. V shed 4 bases, J shed 4 bases, and the junction held 4 bases outside the gene matches. The CDR3 sequence: CASSGDRGLGTEAFF. CDR3 coding DNA: TGTGCCAGCAGTGGGGACAGGGGGCTCGGCACTGAAGCTTTCTTT.

This clonotype was counted between two and nine times. The V and J genes are TRBV5-1 and TRBJ1-2, with TRBD1 matching over 8 bases. In germline, CDR1 is SGHRS, CDR2 YFSETQ. The CDR3 is 13 amino acids. V shed 2 bases and J 8 bases; nucleotides not matched to a gene: 5. This chain's CDR3 is CASSFQGAEGYTF. In DNA form, the CDR3 reads TGCGCCAGCAGCTTCCAGGGGGCGGAAGGCTACACCTTC. The variable domain in full, with the rest retrieved from reference TRBV5-1 and TRBJ1-2, is KAGVTQTPRYLIKTRGQQVTLSCSPISGHRSVSWYQQTPGQGLQFLFEYFSETQRNKGNFPGRFSGRQFSNSRSEMNVSTLELGDSALYLCASSFQGAEGYTFGSGTRLTVV.

A remark on this clonotype: Given a much more abundant clone one base away, this may be a read error. Here the CDR3 DNA reads TGTGCCAGCAGCTTGAGGGAGTTCACCCAGCCCCAGCATTTT. Its protein is CASSLREFTQPQHF. The rearrangement joins TRBV7-9 to TRBJ1-5, with D unclear. Germline V gives CDR1 SEHNR, CDR2 FQNEAQ (reference sequence). Trimming stripped 3 bases from V and 7 bases from J, with 13 bases between. The CDR3 is 14 amino acids.

This clonotype was recorded at least ten times. The V and J genes are TRBV20-1 and TRBJ2-7; 8 bases fit TRBD1. In germline, CDR1 is DFQATT, CDR2 SNEGSKA (reference sequence). This CDR3 is 14 amino acids long. V was clipped by 1 base and J by 0 bases; unmatched bases: 2. The CDR3 region is CSARGGQASYEQYF. The CDR3 region has the DNA TGCAGTGCTAGAGGGGGACAGGCCTCCTACGAGCAGTACTTC.

This chain connects TRBV6-2 or TRBV6-3 to TRBJ2-5, with 8 nucleotides matching TRBD2. The J segment lost 5 bases and the V segment lost 4 bases, leaving 9 bases of the junction unmatched. CDR3 size: 15 residues. In germline, CDR1 is MNHEY, CDR2 SVGEGT. CDR3 bases: TGTGCCAGCAGTTCCGGGGGGGCGGCGGAGGAGACCCAGTACTTC. It codes for CASSSGGAAEETQYF.

The V call is TRBV14, the J call TRBJ1-3; 9 positions match TRBD1. CDR3 length: 16 amino acids. The germline V gene has CDR1 SGHDN and CDR2 FVKESK. Trimming took 6 bases from V and 1 from J; bases not matched to a gene: 7. CDR3 nucleotides: TGTGCCAGCAGGGGACAGGGCTATGGATCTGGAAACACCATATATTTT. Amino acid sequence: CASRGQGYGSGNTIYF.

This clonotype was found a few times. A read error may account for a junction end that differs from germline. The chain carries TRBV6-2 or TRBV6-3 and TRBJ2-7; 7 bases are a match to TRBD2. Germline values: CDR1 MNHEY, CDR2 SVGEGT. This CDR3 spans 16 amino acids. CDR3 loop: CASSYSTTSVDYEQYF. CDR3 in DNA: TGTGCTAGCAGTTACTCAACAACTAGCGTGGACTACGAGCAGTACTTC.

This clonotype was detected ten times or more. The genes are TRBV7-2 and TRBJ2-5; D perhaps matches TRBD2 (5 bases). V dropped 6 bases and J dropped 0 bases, with 11 bases sitting between them. This CDR3 is 14 amino acids long. Germline loops: CDR1 SGHTA, CDR2 FQGNSA. CDR3 loop: CASRPPGYQETQYF. The CDR3 region has the DNA TGTGCCAGCAGACCTCCGGGGTACCAAGAGACCCAGTACTTC.

This clonotype was detected only a few times. The chain employs TRBV7-9 and TRBJ2-7, with 7 nucleotides matching TRBD2. With V trimmed by 5 bases and J by 2 bases, 9 bases remained unmatched. CDR3 length: 15 residues. Germline V gene lookup returns CDR1 SEHNR and CDR2 FQNEAQ (reference sequence). The CDR3 DNA reads as TGTGCCAGCAGCGGACCCGGGACTACCCCCTACGAGCAGTACTTC. Translated: CASSGPGTTPYEQYF.

This clonotype was picked up a small number of times. A junction boundary mismatches the germline segment, possibly from a read error. The genes are TRBV10-3 and TRBJ1-2; D unresolved. This CDR3 is 13 amino acids long. CDR1 is ENHRY, CDR2 SYGVKD, per germline. CDR3 bases: TGTGCCAGCAGTGAAAGGGAGAACTATGGCTACACCTTC. It codes for CASSERENYGYTF.

This clonotype was found once. The chain links TRBV29-1 to TRBJ2-5, with D unresolved. The assigned J gene may be wrong: the sequence end matches TRBJ2-1 better. Germline V gene data show CDR1 as SQVTM and CDR2 as ANQGSEA. The CDR3 has 14 amino acids. The CDR3 coding sequence is TGCAGCGCAGCTCGGTTAAGCTCCTACAATGAGCAGTTCTTC. It specifies CSAARLSSYNEQFF.

The chain recombines TRBV29-1 with TRBJ2-5; D perhaps matches TRBD2 (6 bases). CDR3 length: 13 residues. Trimming left V 3 bases short and J 5 bases short, with 13 bases between. Per the germline V gene, CDR1 is SQVTM and CDR2 is ANQGSEA. The CDR3 protein is CSVDGGMRETQYF. The CDR3 DNA sequence: TGCAGCGTTGATGGGGGGATGCGGGAGACCCAGTACTTC.

This clonotype was found a few times. In DNA form, the CDR3 reads TGTGCCAGCAAGGGGGGCGGGGAGACCCAGTACTTC. It yields the protein CASKGGGETQYF. The J gene is TRBJ2-5, the V gene TRBV28, with D possibly being TRBD1 or TRBD2 (6 bases each). Between the trimmed V and J ends, which lost 7 bases and 5 bases, there was a span of 11 bases. Germline-derived CDR1 and CDR2 are MDHEN and SYDVKM. This CDR3 has 12 residues.

The chain links TRBV4-1 to TRBJ1-2; the D gene is possibly TRBD1 (6 bases). The CDR3 contains 16 residues. Germline CDR1 and CDR2: MGHRA and YSYEKL. The V end was cut by 1 base, the J end by 6 bases, with 18 bases between. CDR3 sequence: CASSQVAWGGRNGYTF. The CDR3 region has the DNA TGCGCCAGCAGCCAAGTGGCCTGGGGGGGGCGAAATGGCTACACCTTC.